This passage covers 23 T cell receptor beta chains from one sample sequenced in a study of T-cell memory formation after mild COVID-19. In TCRdb, the 5' RACE reads were re-called with MiXCR into one record per CDR3 protein. The table has around 340,000 distinct CDR3 sequences, around 15% seen once; the top ten hold about a fifth. Sequenced input: PBMCs or a T cell subset sorted from them (not recorded which). The source of these receptors is a man younger than 35 who had mild COVID-19 (a few samples of this study predate the infection). Cell type and time point are not known.

The chain links TRBV9 to TRBJ1-3; D gene ambiguous. Germline loops: CDR1 SGDLS, CDR2 YYNGEE. This CDR3 has 15 amino acids. The germline V and J ends were trimmed by 0 bases and 2 bases, with 9 bases remaining between them. The CDR3 reads CASSVEGQPGNTIYF. The CDR3 nucleotides read TGTGCCAGCAGCGTAGAGGGCCAGCCTGGAAACACCATATATTTT.

V and J are TRBV7-2 and TRBJ2-7, with 9 bases aligning to TRBD2. This CDR3 has 16 amino acids. Germline V gene lookup returns CDR1 SGHTA and CDR2 FQGNSA. The trim removed 2 bases at V and 2 bases at J, leaving 7 bases unmatched. CDR3 loop: CASSLRASGDPYEQYV. The DNA for the CDR3 is TGTGCCAGCAGCTTAAGAGCTAGCGGGGACCCCTACGAGCAGTACGTC.

This rearrangement joins TRBV2 to TRBJ2-5; the D gene could be TRBD1 or TRBD2 (5 bases each). Between the trimmed V and J ends, which lost 6 bases and 5 bases, there was a span of 25 bases. CDR3 length equals 17 residues. The germline CDR1 and CDR2 sequences are SNHLY and FYNNEI. CDR3 sequence: CASSDRDRVYGLETQYF. DNA for the CDR3: TGTGCCAGCAGCGACCGGGACCGGGTCTATGGTTTGGAGACCCAGTACTTC.

This clonotype was seen a few times. This CDR3 is CASSLSAAGSSWGYTF. For the CDR3, the DNA is TGTGCCAGCAGTTTAAGTGCGGCCGGATCCTCTTGGGGCTACACCTTC. The V gene is TRBV12-3 or TRBV12-4, the J gene TRBJ1-2; unclear D gene. The V end lost 2 bases, the J end lost 8 bases, and 21 bases lay between the germline ends. The CDR3 totals 16 residues.

V and J are TRBV14 and TRBJ2-3; D unclear. CDR1 is SGHDN, CDR2 FVKESK, per germline. This CDR3 has 12 residues. V lost 3 bases and J 4 bases, leaving 5 bases between the germline ends. The CDR3 DNA is TGTGCCAGCAGCCACACCCCAGATACGCAGTATTTT. Translation gives CASSHTPDTQYF.

This chain uses TRBV6-2 or TRBV6-3 with TRBJ2-7, with a weak D call TRBD1 (5 bases). Germline V gene lookup returns CDR1 MNHEY and CDR2 SVGEGT. The V end was cut by 4 bases, the J end by 3 bases, with 10 bases between. The CDR3 totals 13 residues. The CDR3 sequence is CASSFQGGYEQYV. The CDR3 nucleotides are TGTGCCAGCAGTTTCCAGGGTGGCTACGAGCAGTACGTC.

V and J are TRBV12-3 or TRBV12-4 and TRBJ1-3; D remains unclear. The CDR3 loop spans 15 amino acids. Trimming cost V 3 bases and J 4 bases, with 13 bases left between them. CDR3 loop: CASSLGLKEGNTIYF. The CDR3 DNA sequence: TGTGCCAGCAGTTTGGGCCTCAAGGAAGGAAACACCATATATTTT.

The chain recombines TRBV15 with TRBJ2-7; D remains ambiguous. CDR3 size: 13 residues. Trimming shortened V by 0 bases and J by 4 bases, and 7 bases separated the two germline ends. Per the germline V gene, CDR1 is LNHNV and CDR2 is YYDKDF (reference sequence). The CDR3 is CATSRDPIYEQYF. The CDR3 nucleotides are TGTGCCACCAGCAGAGATCCCATTTACGAGCAGTACTTC.

This clonotype was counted only a few times. V gene TRBV7-2 combines with J gene TRBJ1-2, with TRBD1 identical over 7 bases. Germline CDR1 is SGHTA and CDR2 is FQGNSA. The CDR3 consists of 16 residues. The V gene end was trimmed by 5 bases and the J gene end by 2 bases; junction bases not matched to a gene: 11. For the CDR3, the DNA is TGTGCCAGCAGCCTCCGAGGGGGCCAGGGGAACTATGGCTACACCTTC. As protein: CASSLRGGQGNYGYTF.

The J gene is TRBJ1-5, the V gene TRBV6-6; unclear D gene. This CDR3 has 15 amino acids. CDR1 is MNHNY, CDR2 SVGAGI, per germline (reference sequence). The V and J ends lost 2 bases and 0 bases respectively, with 8 bases between them. The DNA for the CDR3 is TGTGCCAGCAGTTACATGGGAAATAGCAATCAGCCCCAGCATTTT. Translating it yields CASSYMGNSNQPQHF.

The chain joins TRBV18 to TRBJ1-2; TRBD1 agrees at 8 bases. The germline gives CDR1 KGHSH, CDR2 LQKENI. This CDR3 is 15 amino acids long. V was pared by 1 base and J by 6 bases, with 7 bases of the junction left unmatched. The CDR3 protein is CASSPLPGQDDGYTF. The CDR3 DNA reads as TGTGCCAGCTCACCACTACCGGGACAGGATGATGGCTACACCTTC.

The chain is built from TRBV23-1 and TRBJ2-2; D not certain. TRBV23-1 is an open reading frame, and its role is uncertain. Trimming pared 10 bases from V and 14 bases from J, leaving 23 bases between. The CDR3 runs 13 residues. The CDR3 spells CANGLQSSEELFF. CDR3 nucleotides: TGCGCCAACGGATTACAGTCCTCGGAAGAACTGTTTTTT.

This clonotype showed up just a few times. The chain recombines TRBV9 with TRBJ1-4, with 7 nucleotides matching TRBD1. The V and J ends lost 0 bases and 0 bases, in that order; junction bases with no gene match: 14. In germline, CDR1 is SGDLS, CDR2 YYNGEE. The CDR3 sequence is 20 residues long. The CDR3 DNA reads TGTGCCAGCAGCGTAGTAAGGGGGCGACAGGCCCGTGCAACTAATGAAAAACTGTTTTTT. This gives the protein CASSVVRGRQARATNEKLFF.

The chain recombines TRBV7-6 with TRBJ2-7; TRBD1 matches 7 bases. In germline, CDR1 is SGHVS, CDR2 FNYEAQ. This CDR3 is built from 15 residues. V shed 5 bases, J shed 2 bases, and the junction held 9 bases outside the gene matches. The CDR3 DNA reads as TGTGCCAGCAGCCGGGACAGTTTTGGGGCCTACGAGCAGTACTTC. Its protein product is CASSRDSFGAYEQYF.

This chain links TRBV7-2 with TRBJ2-2, with TRBD1 matching 9 bases. In germline, CDR1 is SGHTA, CDR2 FQGNSA. This CDR3 contains 15 residues. V lost 1 base and J lost 7; bases outside the gene matches: 4. The CDR3 loop reads CASSLDRGQGGELFF. DNA for the CDR3: TGTGCCAGCAGCTTAGACAGGGGGCAAGGCGGGGAGCTGTTTTTT.

Here the CDR3 reads CASSWRGDRGYSYEQYV. For the CDR3, the DNA is TGCGCCAGCAGCTGGAGGGGTGACAGGGGGTACTCCTACGAGCAGTACGTC. The V and J genes are TRBV5-1 and TRBJ2-7; 9 bases map to TRBD1. The CDR3 has 17 amino acids. V lost 3 bases, J lost 0 bases, and 10 bases stayed unmatched. Per the germline V gene, CDR1 is SGHRS and CDR2 is YFSETQ.

The chain is built from TRBV2 and TRBJ2-2; no firm D call. Germline V gene sequence: CDR1 SNHLY, CDR2 FYNNEI. The ends were cut back, 7 bases at V and 3 bases at J, with 15 bases in the middle. CDR3 length: 15 amino acids. CDR3 in amino acids: CASNRRGAHTGELFF. CDR3 in DNA: TGTGCCAGCAACCGTCGCGGCGCCCACACCGGGGAGCTGTTTTTT.

Only a few counts were recorded for this clonotype. V gene TRBV5-1 combines with J gene TRBJ2-3, with a possible D match to TRBD2 (6 bases). The CDR3 spans 16 residues. V lost 4 bases, J lost 3 bases, and 18 bases lay in between. Germline assignment: CDR1 SGHRS and CDR2 YFSETQ. The CDR3 sequence is CASSPRGGETTDTQYF. DNA of the CDR3: TGCGCCAGCAGCCCACGGGGAGGCGAAACTACAGATACGCAGTATTTT. The whole variable domain, filled in from reference TRBV5-1 and TRBJ2-3, reads KAGVTQTPRYLIKTRGQQVTLSCSPISGHRSVSWYQQTPGQGLQFLFEYFSETQRNKGNFPGRFSGRQFSNSRSEMNVSTLELGDSALYLCASSPRGGETTDTQYFGPGTRLTVL.

This clonotype was seen a few times. The chain links TRBV5-1 to TRBJ1-1, with no clear D. The CDR3 is made up of 14 amino acids. V lost 1 base and J lost 1, with 8 bases in between. Germline CDR1 and CDR2: SGHRS and YFSETQ. DNA of the CDR3: TGCGCCAGCAGCTTGCAACCGGGGAACACTGAAGCTTTCTTT. Translation gives CASSLQPGNTEAFF.

The chain is built from TRBV30 and TRBJ1-6, with D maybe TRBD1 (6 bases). V was trimmed by 5 bases and J by 8 bases, leaving 22 bases between them. CDR3 length equals 16 residues. The germline V gene encodes CDR1 GTSNPN and CDR2 SVGIG (reference sequence). CDR3 protein: CAWAPSLQGFYSPLHF. DNA for the CDR3: TGTGCCTGGGCCCCATCGTTGCAGGGGTTTTATTCACCCCTCCACTTT. The full variable domain, with the rest looked up from reference TRBV30 and TRBJ1-6, is SQTIHQWPATLVQPVGSPLSLECTVEGTSNPNLYWYRQAAGRGLQLLFYSVGIGQISSEVPQNLSASRPQDRQFILSSKKLLLSDSGFYLCAWAPSLQGFYSPLHFGNGTRLTVT.

The chain employs TRBV10-2 and TRBJ1-5, with D possibly matching TRBD1 (5 bases). The V gene lost 3 bases and the J gene lost 4 bases, with 22 bases spanning the gap. The CDR3 extends over 18 amino acids. CDR1 WSHSY and CDR2 SAAADI come from the germline V gene. CDR3 nucleotides: TGCGCCAGCAGTGATTTGGTGACAGCCCAACCCCGTAATCAGCCCCAGCATTTT. This codes for CASSDLVTAQPRNQPQHF.

This clonotype occurred a few times. The chain links TRBV29-1 to TRBJ2-1; TRBD1 aligns across 10 bases. V gave up 3 bases and J gave up 8 bases; unmatched junction bases: 7. There are 14 residues in the CDR3. Germline V gene sequence: CDR1 SQVTM, CDR2 ANQGSEA. CDR3 nucleotides: TGCAGCGTTGAGCGGGACAGGGGTTTTCATGAGCAGTTCTTC. This sequence encodes CSVERDRGFHEQFF.

CDR3 amino acids: CASSWGSSYEQYV. CDR3 in DNA: TGTGCCAGCAGTTGGGGGAGCTCCTACGAGCAGTACGTC. The chain is built from TRBV28 and TRBJ2-7; D possibly uses TRBD1 or TRBD2 (5 bases each). Trimming took 4 bases from V and 0 from J, leaving 7 bases between them. CDR1 is MDHEN and CDR2 is SYDVKM in the germline V gene. CDR3 length: 13 residues.